This T cell receptor beta chain appears in the sequencing data of a study of T cell responses to AZD1222 COVID-19 vaccine. Study-level findings and limits: Females made up more of the donors, who were largely white British, and clonal diversity may have come out too low. Reports indicate that nearly half of spike-specific TCRs are directed at unmutated variant regions.

The protocol was immunoSEQ multiplex PCR, while the TCRdb copy is restricted to in-frame clones and leaves out a portion. The table records 95,000 to 110,000 clones, about 89% of them present only once. About this clone: The antigen is undetermined.

V lost 1 base to trimming and J lost 6 bases, with 16 bases between them. The length of the CDR3 is 16 residues. From germline, CDR1 is SEHNR and CDR2 FQNEAQ (reference sequence). The receptor was derived from an adult in good health. The chain joins TRBV7-9 to TRBJ2-1; perhaps TRBD1 as D (5 bases). This specimen consisted of peripheral blood, obtained on day 0 of AZD1222 vaccination. In DNA, the CDR3 is TGTGCCAGCAGCTTAGAAATCAGTCAGGGTGCCAATGAGCAGTTCTTC. This gives the protein CASSLEISQGANEQFF.